The 17 T cell receptor beta chains below all came from one sample that was sequenced in a study of CD8+ T cells in alopecia areata. RNA, once extracted, was reverse transcribed into cDNA for use as the sequencing template. Only in-frame clones appear in the TCRdb table, and some are missing; sequencing was by immunoSEQ multiplex PCR. The sample has 110,000 to 150,000 clones; roughly four fifths are singletons. The treatment denotes: oral pan-JAK inhibitor, 5-10 mg twice daily. This material consisted of CD8+ T cells sorted from blood, taken at week 4, from a patient treated with tofacitinib. The receptors here all came from a human donor with alopecia areata.

On this clone: Other DNA sequences in the same sample also yield this CDR3. This chain joins TRBV11-2 and TRBJ2-1, with unresolved D. Per germline, CDR1 SGHAT and CDR2 FQNNGV. The V and J ends lost 2 bases and 6 bases respectively, with 2 bases between them. This CDR3 has 11 residues. The CDR3 coding sequence is TGTGCCAGCAGCTTAAGCAATGAGCAGTTCTTC. Translated: CASSLSNEQFF.

As concerns this clone: The sample holds other DNA sequences that translate to the same CDR3. V usage is TRBV5-1 and J usage is TRBJ2-1, with D uncertain. CDR1 SGHRS and CDR2 YFSETQ come from the germline V gene. V dropped 0 bases and J dropped 4 bases, with 5 bases sitting between them. The CDR3 is made up of 13 amino acids. For the CDR3, the DNA is TGCGCCAGCAGCTTGGACAGTTACAATGAGCAGTTCTTC. Translated, it gives CASSLDSYNEQFF.

V usage is TRBV4-1 and J usage is TRBJ2-1; D may correspond to TRBD1 or TRBD2 (5 bases each). There are 17 residues in the CDR3. Trimming shortened V by 6 bases and J by 0 bases, and 18 bases separated the two germline ends. Germline assignment: CDR1 MGHRA and CDR2 YSYEKL. The CDR3 DNA is TGCGCCAGCAGTCAGGGAGCGGTCTGGAGCTCCTACAATGAGCAGTTCTTC. It specifies CASSQGAVWSSYNEQFF.

V gene TRBV4-1 combines with J gene TRBJ1-5; D remains unclear. This CDR3 has 13 amino acids. CDR1 and CDR2 (germline): MGHRA, YSYEKL. Trimming pared 0 bases from V and 5 bases from J, leaving 5 bases between. CDR3 DNA sequence: TGCGCCAGCAGCCAAGATAAGGATCAGCCCCAGCATTTT. Protein sequence: CASSQDKDQPQHF.

The CDR3 loop is CASNPDSTDTQYF. In DNA, the CDR3 is TGTGCCAGCAACCCAGACAGCACAGATACGCAGTATTTT. The chain uses TRBV9 and TRBJ2-3; D remains unclear. Germline lookup yields CDR1 SGDLS and CDR2 YYNGEE. V lost 6 bases and J lost 0, with 8 bases in between. CDR3 length: 13 amino acids.

The chain employs TRBV6-6 and TRBJ2-2, with no clear D. Germline loops: CDR1 MNHNY, CDR2 SVGAGI (reference sequence). CDR3 size: 14 residues. V lost 2 bases, J lost 5 bases, and 9 bases lay in between. CDR3 DNA: TGTGCCAGCAGTTACAGCACCCGGACCGGGGAGCTGTTTTTT. Translation gives CASSYSTRTGELFF.

The V and J genes are TRBV13 and TRBJ2-7; D might be TRBD1 or TRBD2, each matching 6 bases. V shed 5 bases and J shed 3 bases, with 17 bases lying between them. This CDR3 comprises 15 residues. Germline CDR1 is PRHDT and CDR2 is FYEKMQ (reference sequence). The CDR3 spells CASSPRGQRGYEQYF. For the CDR3, the DNA is TGTGCCAGCAGCCCTCGGGGGCAAAGAGGCTACGAGCAGTACTTC.

This chain uses TRBV4-3 with TRBJ2-5; D might be TRBD1 or TRBD2, each matching 6 bases. The assigned J gene may be wrong: the sequence end matches TRBJ2-7 better. This CDR3 is built from 14 residues. Germline CDR1 is LGHNA and CDR2 is YSLEER. CDR3 sequence reads: CASSQFGGPYEQYF. The CDR3 coding sequence is TGCGCCAGCAGCCAATTCGGGGGCCCCTACGAGCAGTACTTC.

In its sample, this clone was seen once. The chain joins TRBV4-1 to TRBJ1-5; D is uncertain. Trimming removed 1 base from V and 4 bases from J, with 5 bases in between. Germline V lookup: CDR1 MGHRA, CDR2 YSYEKL. This CDR3 has 13 amino acids. The DNA of the CDR3 is TGCGCCAGCAGCCAAGTAACGAATCAGCCCCAGCATTTT. Translated: CASSQVTNQPQHF.

The rearrangement joins TRBV7-2 to TRBJ2-7; 14 bases line up with TRBD2. The germline gives CDR1 SGHTA, CDR2 FQGNSA. V shed 4 bases and J 7 bases; nucleotides not matched to a gene: 15. This CDR3 has 18 residues. CDR3 loop: CASSSGTSGGPGSGEQYF. CDR3 nucleotides: TGTGCCAGCAGCTCCGGGACTAGCGGGGGCCCTGGCTCGGGGGAGCAGTACTTC.

This clone was found a few times. The J gene is TRBJ2-5, the V gene TRBV23-1; D gene unclear. TRBV23-1 is recorded as an ORF, its role being uncertain. The CDR3 has 13 amino acids. Trimming left V 7 bases short and J 5 bases short, with 14 bases between. The CDR3 is CASTRAEWETQYF. In nucleotides, the CDR3 is TGCGCCAGCACCCGAGCCGAGTGGGAGACCCAGTACTTC.

The chain joins TRBV10-2 to TRBJ1-4; unclear D gene. V was clipped by 3 bases and J by 7 bases, with 9 bases between them. This CDR3 region has 13 residues. The germline V gene encodes CDR1 WSHSY and CDR2 SAAADI. CDR3 amino acids: CASSDRPVEKLFF. CDR3 nucleotides: TGCGCCAGCAGTGATAGGCCGGTTGAAAAACTGTTTTTT.

This clone was seen a single time. The V call is TRBV15, the J call TRBJ1-2, with D uncertain. CDR3 size: 14 residues. With 0 bases removed from V and 4 bases from J, the gap between germline ends came to 9 bases. The germline CDR1 and CDR2 sequences are LNHNV and YYDKDF (reference sequence). CDR3 residues: CATSRDSAGYGYTF. The CDR3 bases are TGTGCCACCAGCAGAGATAGCGCTGGCTATGGCTACACCTTC.

As for this clone: The identical CDR3 is also encoded by other nucleotide sequences in the sample. This chain links TRBV27 with TRBJ2-1; D is unclear. Germline-derived CDR1 and CDR2 are MNHEY and SMNVEV (reference sequence). CDR3 length: 13 residues. V was shortened by 3 bases and J by 6 bases, with 9 bases between the two germline ends. CDR3 loop: CASSFGNGNEQFF. In DNA form, the CDR3 reads TGTGCCAGCAGTTTTGGAAACGGCAATGAGCAGTTCTTC.

This clone was seen a single time. The V gene is TRBV7-2, the J gene TRBJ2-1, with 9 bases fitting TRBD2. V lost 0 bases, J lost 8 bases, and 8 bases stayed unmatched. Per the germline V gene, CDR1 is SGHTA and CDR2 is FQGNSA. This CDR3 contains 16 residues. Here the CDR3 DNA reads TGTGCCAGCAGCTTAGCCTCCAGCGGGGGGCTTGATGAGCAGTTCTTC. Translation gives CASSLASSGGLDEQFF.

This chain joins TRBV9 and TRBJ1-5; D gene uncertain. CDR1 is SGDLS and CDR2 is YYNGEE in the germline V gene. CDR3 length: 16 residues. Between the trimmed V and J ends, which lost 0 bases and 2 bases, there was a span of 12 bases. The CDR3 spells CASSVGPGDGNQPQHF. The CDR3 bases are TGTGCCAGCAGCGTAGGGCCCGGCGATGGCAATCAGCCCCAGCATTTT.

The gene calls are TRBV7-9 and TRBJ2-1; possible D gene TRBD2, 7 bases. This CDR3 region has 12 residues. The germline gives CDR1 SEHNR, CDR2 FQNEAQ (reference sequence). Trimming took off 5 bases at V and 10 bases at J, with 12 bases between the two ends. CDR3 in DNA: TGTGCCAGCAGCAGGGGGGGCGACGAGCAGTTCTTC. It encodes CASSRGGDEQFF. Variable domain in full (rest from reference TRBV7-9 and TRBJ2-1): DTGVSQNPRHKITKRGQNVTFRCDPISEHNRLYWYRQTLGQGPEFLTYFQNEAQLEKSRLLSDRFSAERPKGSFSTLEIQRTEQGDSAMYLCASSRGGDEQFFGPGTRLTVL.